A selection of T cell receptor beta chains follows, all from one sample in a study of cytomegalovirus exposure and HLA in healthy donors. Some clones are missing from TCRdb's copy, which holds only in-frame ones; the method was immunoSEQ multiplex PCR. Counted here are some 150,000 clones, over 60% occurring once; the ten biggest clones make up roughly 3.1%. The sequenced material came from PBMCs. The receptor set was obtained from a man aged 35 to 55 in good health and CMV-seropositive. Both conserved end residues are trimmed from each CDR3.

TRBV6-5	TRBJ1-5	ASSPDHRGNQPQH
TRBV11-2	TRBJ2-1	ASSLASLAGGRNEQF
TRBV6-6	TRBJ2-7	ASSPGTSGNVEQY
TRBV7-9	TRBJ1-1	SSRLEGTNTEAF
TRBV6-5	TRBJ1-5	ASGRVLGQPQH
TRBV30	TRBJ1-5	AWSVGEGQPQH
TRBV5-1	TRBJ2-5	ASSKTSANGRETQY
TRBV15	TRBJ1-1	ATSSGQGGTEAF
TRBV5-1	TRBJ1-2	ASSPTGNYGYT
TRBV18	TRBJ2-2	ASSPGGTGGTGELF
TRBV7-9	TRBJ2-1	ASSVLAGGPGEQF
TRBV7-6	TRBJ2-5	ASSPPGQETQY
TRBV9	TRBJ1-4	ASSLRDSSNEKLF
TRBV18	TRBJ2-5	ASSPPGLKETQY
TRBV28	TRBJ1-2	ATPNLLPGTAGYT
TRBV29-1	TRBJ1-1	SVDGGREAF
TRBV27	TRBJ1-2	ASTETGQIYGYT
TRBV7-2	TRBJ1-4	ASSLVRANNEKLF
TRBV18	TRBJ2-7	ASSPTGWGEQY
TRBV25-1	TRBJ2-5	ASSEGLLGDGGETQY
TRBV5-6	TRBJ2-5	ASSRERQETQY
TRBV6-5	TRBJ1-5	ASSYGGANQPQH
TRBV6-1	TRBJ1-5	AAKGEGQVNQPQH